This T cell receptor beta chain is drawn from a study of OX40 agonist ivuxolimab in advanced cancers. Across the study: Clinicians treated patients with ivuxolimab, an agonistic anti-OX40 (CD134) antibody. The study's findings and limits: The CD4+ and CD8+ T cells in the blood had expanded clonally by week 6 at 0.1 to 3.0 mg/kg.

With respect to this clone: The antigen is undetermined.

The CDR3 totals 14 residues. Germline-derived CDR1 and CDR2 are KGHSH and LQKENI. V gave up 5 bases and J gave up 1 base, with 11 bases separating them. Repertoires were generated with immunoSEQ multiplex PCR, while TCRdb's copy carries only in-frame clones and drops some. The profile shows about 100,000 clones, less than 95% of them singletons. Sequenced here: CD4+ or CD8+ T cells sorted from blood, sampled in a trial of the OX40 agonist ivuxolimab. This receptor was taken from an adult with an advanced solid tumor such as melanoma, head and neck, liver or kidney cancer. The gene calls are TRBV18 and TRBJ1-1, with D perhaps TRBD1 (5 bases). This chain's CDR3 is CASSSTRENTEAFF. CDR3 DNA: TGTGCCAGCTCATCCACCAGGGAGAACACTGAAGCTTTCTTT.